Listed here is a single T cell receptor beta chain. Its antigen is currently unknown. These data originate in a study of OX40 agonist ivuxolimab in advanced cancers. Study-level background: In this trial design, patients received ivuxolimab intravenously at 0.01 to 10 mg/kg every 2 weeks.

TCRdb keeps only in-frame clones here, not all; method: immunoSEQ multiplex PCR. The data contain about 93,000 clones, roughly nine tenths of them singletons. V lost 3 bases and J 0 bases, leaving 8 bases between the germline ends. The CDR3 is 15 residues long. The germline V gene has CDR1 WNHNN and CDR2 SYGVQD (reference sequence). General study findings and limits: CD4+ and CD8+ T cells in blood underwent clonal expansion by week 6 at 0.1 to 3.0 mg/kg. Researchers report that CD8+ T cells had, on average, more expanded clones than CD4+. Normalized expansion of T-cell clones was also low for some nonresponders.

This receptor was taken from an adult with an advanced solid tumor such as melanoma, head and neck, liver or kidney cancer. The chain has TRBV10-1 and TRBJ2-2; tentatively, D is TRBD1 or TRBD2 (5 bases each). Material: CD4+ or CD8+ T cells sorted from blood, obtained in a trial of the OX40 agonist ivuxolimab. CDR3: CASSDGTANTGELFF. DNA of the CDR3: TGCGCCAGCAGTGACGGGACGGCGAACACCGGGGAGCTGTTTTTT.